The source of this T cell receptor beta chain is a study of shared clonotypes between healthy human individuals. CDR3 length: 15 amino acids. Trimming took 0 bases from V and 2 from J, leaving 10 bases between them. The germline V gene encodes CDR1 SGHTA and CDR2 FQGNSA. The assay was immunoSEQ multiplex PCR, and TCRdb's table has in-frame clones only and misses some. The sample has some 2,000,000 clones, almost 96% seen once. Division of CD4+ cells produced a CD45RA+ naive subset and a CD45RA-negative memory subset. About this clone itself: This same CDR3 is encoded by further DNA sequences in the sample.

The sample was naive CD4+ T cells sorted from blood. Subset noted: CD45RA+ positively selected. J is TRBJ1-2 and V is TRBV7-2, with D possibly TRBD1 on 6 matching bases. The clonotype was recovered from a man aged 18-30 years in good health. CDR3 in DNA: TGTGCCAGCAGCTTAGCTGGAACAGGGAACTATGGCTACACCTTC. The encoded protein is CASSLAGTGNYGYTF.